One and the same sample provided the 4 T cell receptor beta chains below, sequenced in a study of T cell repertoires in cytomegalovirus infection. No cognate antigen is known for these TCRs. TCRdb re-called the reads with MiXCR, one entry per CDR3 protein. Of about 770,000 distinct CDR3 sequences in the sample, approximately 32% were seen once. This material consisted of cultured CD8+ T cells from PBMCs, taken from culture after CMV antigen stimulation. The origin of the receptors is a human donor in good health (CMV status not recorded). Some clones in this sample may be carry-over from other donors' samples.

This clonotype has just a few counts. V gene TRBV15 combines with J gene TRBJ1-2, with D unclear. Germline CDR1 LNHNV, CDR2 YYDKDF (reference sequence). CDR3 length: 11 residues. Trimming stripped 6 bases from V and 4 bases from J, with 6 bases between. The CDR3 loop is CATRGLYGYTF. Here the CDR3 DNA reads TGTGCCACCAGGGGCCTCTATGGCTACACCTTC.

Here the CDR3 reads CASSSGTSGLTGEQFF. The CDR3 nucleotides read TGTGCCAGCAGTTCCGGGACTAGCGGGTTGACAGGTGAGCAGTTCTTC. The chain joins TRBV12-3 or TRBV12-4 to TRBJ2-1; TRBD2 matches at 12 bases. The CDR3 extends over 16 amino acids. The V gene end was trimmed by 4 bases and the J gene end by 9 bases; junction bases not matched to a gene: 10.

This sequence joins TRBV7-6 and TRBJ2-3; 8 positions match TRBD2. The length of the CDR3 is 16 residues. V gave up 2 bases and J gave up 7 bases; unmatched junction bases: 11. Germline CDR1 and CDR2: SGHVS and FNYEAQ. In DNA form, the CDR3 reads TGTGCCAGCAGCTTAAGTAGACTAGCGCCGGCTAATACGCAGTATTTT. This sequence encodes CASSLSRLAPANTQYF.

This clonotype has more than one count but fewer than ten. The gene calls are TRBV27 and TRBJ1-5; D remains unclear. Germline V CDR1 and CDR2: MNHEY, SMNVEV (reference sequence). V gave up 2 bases and J gave up 7 bases, with 18 bases separating them. This CDR3 region has 16 residues. The CDR3 coding sequence is TGTGCCAGCAGTTTACTCGGCGACATGGGAGGCCAGCCCCAGCATTTT. It codes for CASSLLGDMGGQPQHF.